The 20 T cell receptor beta chains reported below all come from one sample, sequenced in a study of blood T cell repertoires in COVID-19. Produced via immunoSEQ multiplex PCR; TCRdb's table is partial and in-frame only. This table holds about 57,000 clones, roughly 80% found once. Input material: PBMCs or T cells enriched from blood (not recorded which). The receptor set was obtained from a woman aged 40-49 years with acute COVID-19.

The rearrangement links TRBV7-3 to TRBJ1-3, with 8 positions matching TRBD1. Losses at the gene ends were 5 bases for V and 3 bases for J; bases not matched to a gene: 6. The CDR3 length is 15 residues. Germline V lookup: CDR1 SGHTA, CDR2 FQGTGA. CDR3 DNA sequence: TGTGCCAGCAGCGTCGACAGGGGAGGTGGAAACACCATATATTTT. Translated: CASSVDRGGGNTIYF.

This sequence joins TRBV11-2 and TRBJ1-1; D is perhaps TRBD1 (6 bases). The CDR3 contains 15 residues. CDR1 and CDR2 from the germline V gene are SGHAT and FQNNGV. V dropped 7 bases and J dropped 1 base, with 16 bases sitting between them. Written as DNA, the CDR3 is TGTGCCAGCAAGTTTGACAGGTCTGGGAACACTGAAGCTTTCTTT. Protein product: CASKFDRSGNTEAFF.

The rearrangement links TRBV6-2 or TRBV6-3 to TRBJ2-2; 12 nucleotides line up with TRBD2. CDR3 length: 18 amino acids. CDR1 and CDR2 from the germline V gene are MNHEY and SVGEGT. V trimming: 5 bases; J trimming: 1 base; junction bases outside the gene matches: 8. The CDR3 sequence is CASSLQVTSGRNTGELFF. DNA for the CDR3: TGTGCCAGCAGTCTCCAGGTGACTAGCGGGAGGAACACCGGGGAGCTGTTTTTT.

The rearrangement uses TRBV5-1 and TRBJ2-3; 12 nucleotides agree with TRBD2. Unmatched junction bases numbered 8, after V lost 4 bases and J lost 2 bases. The length of the CDR3 is 17 residues. Germline V gene sequence: CDR1 SGHRS, CDR2 YFSETQ. This CDR3 is CASSQGSSGRATDTQYF. DNA of the CDR3: TGCGCCAGCAGCCAGGGATCTAGCGGGAGGGCCACAGATACGCAGTATTTT.

This chain links TRBV28 with TRBJ1-6; TRBD1 is a possible D gene (5 bases). With 7 bases removed from V and 1 base from J, the gap between germline ends came to 20 bases. This CDR3 is built from 18 residues. Germline assignment: CDR1 MDHEN and CDR2 SYDVKM. The CDR3: CASNRGQGGRSYNSPLHF. In DNA form, the CDR3 reads TGTGCCAGCAATCGAGGCCAGGGAGGGAGGTCCTATAATTCACCCCTCCACTTT.

V gene TRBV2 combines with J gene TRBJ1-4; the match to TRBD1 covers 9 bases. Germline CDR1 reads SNHLY; CDR2 reads FYNNEI. V dropped 6 bases and J dropped 5; count of bases not matched to a gene: 16. This CDR3 comprises 18 residues. DNA for the CDR3: TGTGCCAGCAGCGACTATCCGGGACAGGGATCCCCAAATGAAAAACTGTTTTTT. It translates to CASSDYPGQGSPNEKLFF.

The V gene is TRBV11-2, the J gene TRBJ1-3; D may be TRBD1 (5 bases). V lost 3 bases to trimming and J lost 4 bases, with 13 bases between them. Germline V gene lookup returns CDR1 SGHAT and CDR2 FQNNGV. This CDR3 is built from 15 residues. The CDR3 DNA sequence: TGTGCCAGCAGCTTGTGGGGCTTAGGAGGAAACACCATATATTTT. This gives the protein CASSLWGLGGNTIYF.

This clone was picked up one time. The chain uses TRBV7-8 and TRBJ2-3; D ambiguous. The CDR3 is 15 amino acids. The germline gives CDR1 SGHVS, CDR2 FQNEAQ. V shed 2 bases and J shed 6 bases, with 15 bases lying between them. CDR3 in DNA: TGTGCCAGCAGCTTATTGGGCCACCATTCGGATACGCAGTATTTT. Protein: CASSLLGHHSDTQYF.

The chain employs TRBV5-1 and TRBJ2-7; 7 bases fit TRBD2. The CDR3 has 16 amino acids. The ends lost 2 bases at V and 2 bases at J; junction bases unmatched: 10. Germline V gives CDR1 SGHRS, CDR2 YFSETQ. The DNA for the CDR3 is TGCGCCAGCAGCTTAGGTAGGGCTAGCGGAACCTACGAGCAGTACTTC. Translated, it gives CASSLGRASGTYEQYF.

The chain joins TRBV28 to TRBJ1-5; possible D gene TRBD1, 5 bases. This CDR3 region has 17 residues. The ends were cut back, 3 bases at V and 0 bases at J, with 15 bases in the middle. The germline CDR1 and CDR2 sequences are MDHEN and SYDVKM. The CDR3 nucleotides read TGTGCCAGCAGTTTGGGGCTGCGGGGGAATAGCAATCAGCCCCAGCATTTT. Protein: CASSLGLRGNSNQPQHF.

This rearrangement joins TRBV21-1 to TRBJ1-5; the D call of TRBD1 is as the table states it, not checked on the DNA. TRBV21-1 is listed as a pseudogene. The CDR3 is 17 amino acids. The CDR3 sequence: CASSATTGRGSNQPQHF. In DNA, the CDR3 is TGTGCCAGCAGCGCCACGACAGGGCGAGGAAGCAATCAGCCCCAGCATTTT.

The chain has TRBV5-1 and TRBJ1-6; 10 bases fit TRBD1. The germline V gene encodes CDR1 SGHRS and CDR2 YFSETQ. J gave up 7 bases and V 1 base, and 5 bases lay outside the gene matches. The CDR3 runs 16 residues. The CDR3 DNA is TGCGCCAGCAGCTTGTTCGACAGGGGGCTAAATTCACCCCTCCACTTT. Its protein is CASSLFDRGLNSPLHF.

There are a few counts of this clone. The chain couples TRBV7-3 to TRBJ2-7, with D perhaps matching TRBD2 (6 bases). Trimming shortened V by 4 bases and J by 3 bases, and 16 bases separated the two germline ends. CDR1 is SGHTA, CDR2 FQGTGA, per germline. The CDR3 covers 15 residues. The CDR3 DNA reads TGTGCCAGCAGCTCGACGGGGCGGGAAAACTACGAGCAGTACTTC. It specifies CASSSTGRENYEQYF.

V and J are TRBV6-1 and TRBJ1-1; TRBD1 aligns across 9 bases. Germline V CDR1 and CDR2: MNHNS, SASEGT. V lost 1 base, J lost 1 base, and 4 bases stayed unmatched. The CDR3 length is 16 residues. The CDR3 region is CASSEDRGQGNTEAFF. DNA for the CDR3: TGTGCCAGCAGTGAAGATAGGGGACAGGGGAACACTGAAGCTTTCTTT.

V gene TRBV29-1 combines with J gene TRBJ1-4; D remains unclear. The CDR3 contains 13 residues. Trimming shortened V by 5 bases and J by 0 bases, and 7 bases separated the two germline ends. Germline CDR1 SQVTM, CDR2 ANQGSEA. This chain's CDR3 is CSVRSATNEKLFF. DNA of the CDR3: TGCAGCGTTCGGTCTGCAACTAATGAAAAACTGTTTTTT. Based on the CDR3 plus reference TRBV29-1 and TRBJ1-4, the full variable domain is SAVISQKPSRDICQRGTSLTIQCQVDSQVTMMFWYRQQPGQSLTLIATANQGSEATYESGFVIDKFPISRPNLTFSTLTVSNMSPEDSSIYLCSVRSATNEKLFFGSGTQLSVL.

This clone was found once. The chain uses TRBV14 and TRBJ1-6; TRBD1 matches 8 bases. CDR3 length: 14 residues. Germline CDR1 and CDR2: SGHDN and FVKESK. Trimming removed 4 bases from V and 6 bases from J; junction bases left unmatched: 2. The CDR3 here is CASSLGQGNSPLHF. The CDR3 nucleotides are TGTGCCAGCAGCCTCGGACAGGGTAATTCACCCCTCCACTTT. The complete variable domain, with remaining parts taken from reference TRBV14 and TRBJ1-6, reads EAGVTQFPSHSVIEKGQTVTLRCDPISGHDNLYWYRRVMGKEIKFLLHFVKESKQDESGMPNNRFLAERTGGTYSTLKVQPAELEDSGVYFCASSLGQGNSPLHFGNGTRLTVT.

In this sample, this clone turned up once. The rearrangement uses TRBV20-1 and TRBJ1-5; D unclear. The length of the CDR3 is 11 residues. V was pared by 1 base and J by 8 bases, with 6 bases between. CDR1 is DFQATT, CDR2 SNEGSKA, per germline (reference sequence). This chain's CDR3 is CSARVGEPQHF. CDR3 sequence (DNA): TGCAGTGCTAGAGTCGGGGAGCCCCAGCATTTT.

The rearrangement joins TRBV15 to TRBJ1-5; D is unresolved. The CDR3 has 12 residues. In germline, CDR1 is LNHNV, CDR2 YYDKDF (reference sequence). Trimming removed 2 bases from V and 6 bases from J, with 5 bases in between. Here the CDR3 reads CATSRRGQPQHF. The CDR3 nucleotides read TGTGCCACCAGCAGACGGGGTCAGCCCCAGCATTTT.

The V and J genes are TRBV10-3 and TRBJ1-4; D not certain. V was shortened by 4 bases and J by 6 bases, with 21 bases between the two germline ends. The CDR3 is 17 residues long. CDR1 ENHRY and CDR2 SYGVKD come from the germline V gene. This chain's CDR3 is CAISVGEGRLGDEKLFF. DNA of the CDR3: TGTGCCATCAGTGTGGGAGAAGGGAGGCTTGGGGATGAAAAACTGTTTTTT.

The chain joins TRBV7-3 to TRBJ2-3; D may be TRBD2 (7 bases). The V gene's germline CDR1 is SGHTA and CDR2 FQGTGA. The V end was cut by 1 base, the J end by 3 bases, with 11 bases between. This CDR3 is 15 amino acids long. The CDR3: CASSLIGGHTDTQYF. In DNA, the CDR3 is TGTGCCAGCAGCTTAATCGGGGGGCATACAGATACGCAGTATTTT.